This TCR beta chain emerged from a study of blood T cell repertoires in COVID-19. Study-wide background: Whether acute or convalescent, the COVID-19 samples came from the United States, Italy and Spain. PBMCs, B-cell-depleted T cells, or T cells were the source of the cDNA or gDNA that made up the material.

The germline CDR1 and CDR2 sequences are MDHEN and SYDVKM. V dropped 4 bases and J dropped 7; count of bases not matched to a gene: 9. The CDR3 loop spans 16 amino acids. How the authors handled the data: Reference gene primer amplification gave estimated nucleated cell counts. Data came from immunoSEQ multiplex PCR; TCRdb stores just in-frame clones and leaves some out. The V and J calls and clone size were taken over from that table, and D and trimming were inferred from the DNA. This table holds about 140,000 clones, 75% to 85% found once. What was sequenced was peripheral blood. V and J are TRBV28 and TRBJ1-6; 8 nucleotides agree with TRBD1. The receptor was isolated from a woman of 80 years or more with acute or convalescent COVID-19. CDR3 bases: TGTGCCAGCAGTTCCCGGACAGGGTATATAAATTCACCCCTCCACTTT. Translated, it gives CASSSRTGYINSPLHF.